This T cell receptor beta chain was retrieved from a study of cytomegalovirus exposure and HLA in healthy donors. Across the whole study: The same platform as the approximately 670 first-cohort repertoires was used for the 95 to 150 validation repertoires, a later analysis reported.

The CDR3 loop spans 13 amino acids. Between the trimmed V and J ends, which lost 5 bases and 6 bases, there was a span of 10 bases. The germline V gene has CDR1 SEHNR and CDR2 FQNEAQ (reference sequence). Libraries were prepared by immunoSEQ multiplex PCR; TCRdb keeps only in-frame clonotypes and omits some of them. This sample has 59,000 or so clones; approximately 92% occur once, and the top ten carry roughly 15%. The receptor was derived from a young woman in good health and CMV-seronegative. The sample consisted of PBMCs. The V call is TRBV7-9, the J call TRBJ2-2, with D possibly TRBD2 on 5 matching bases. The CDR3 DNA reads TGTGCCAGCAGCCCGGACTTGGCCGGGGAGCTGTTTTTT. Translating it yields CASSPDLAGELFF.